This record looks at one TCR beta chain sequence and its context. Donors in Cohort 3 who had recovered were those with two negative PCRs, healthcare professional clearance, or resolution of their symptoms. In the study's own analysis: Scientists estimated how many nucleated cells there were by amplifying reference gene primers. Repertoires were generated with immunoSEQ multiplex PCR, while TCRdb's copy carries only in-frame clones and drops some. V and J calls and clone size are given by that table; D and trimming were obtained from the DNA. The profile shows 180,000 or so clones, around four fifths of them singletons. The data stem from a study of blood T cell repertoires in COVID-19. Study overall: Sites across the United States, Italy and Spain contributed samples from acute and convalescent COVID-19.

V lost 6 bases, J lost 3 bases, and 8 bases lay in between. This CDR3 contains 13 residues. Sequenced sample: PBMCs or T cells enriched from blood (not recorded which). The V call is TRBV12-3 or TRBV12-4, the J call TRBJ2-2, with D unresolved. This TCR was sampled from a woman aged 55-69 years who had recovered from COVID-19. Written as DNA, the CDR3 is TGTGCCAGCAGGCAGTCCTACACCGGGGAGCTGTTTTTT. This sequence encodes CASRQSYTGELFF.